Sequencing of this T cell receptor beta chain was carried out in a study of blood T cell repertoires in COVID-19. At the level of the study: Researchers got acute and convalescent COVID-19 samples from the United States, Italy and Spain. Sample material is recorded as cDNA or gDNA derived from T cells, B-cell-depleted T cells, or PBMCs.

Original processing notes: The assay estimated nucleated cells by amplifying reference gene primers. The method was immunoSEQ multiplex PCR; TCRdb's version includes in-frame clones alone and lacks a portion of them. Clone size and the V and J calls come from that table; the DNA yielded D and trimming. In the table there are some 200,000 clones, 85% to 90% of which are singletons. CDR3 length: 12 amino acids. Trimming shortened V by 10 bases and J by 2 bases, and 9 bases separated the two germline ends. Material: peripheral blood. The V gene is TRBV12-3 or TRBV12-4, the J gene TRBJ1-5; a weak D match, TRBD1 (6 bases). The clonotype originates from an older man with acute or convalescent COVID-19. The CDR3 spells CATTGGNQPQHF. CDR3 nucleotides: TGTGCCACGACAGGTGGCAATCAGCCCCAGCATTTT.